The table lists the clone carrying this TCR beta chain with a count of one. The sample originates from a study of control samples from healthy donors and cancer patients. TCRdb's table, derived via immunoSEQ multiplex PCR, lists solely in-frame clones and lacks some. The data contain about 220,000 clones, about 93% of them singletons. Source material: blood. The clonotype originates from a man aged 45-65 years in good health.

This CDR3 reads CASSSGPDGYTF. CDR3 nucleotides: TGTGCCAGCAGTTCAGGGCCGGATGGCTACACCTTC. This chain links TRBV6-5 with TRBJ1-2, with a tentative D call TRBD1 (5 bases). This CDR3 has 12 amino acids. V was pared by 4 bases and J by 6 bases, with 9 bases between. In germline, CDR1 is MNHEY, CDR2 SVGAGI.